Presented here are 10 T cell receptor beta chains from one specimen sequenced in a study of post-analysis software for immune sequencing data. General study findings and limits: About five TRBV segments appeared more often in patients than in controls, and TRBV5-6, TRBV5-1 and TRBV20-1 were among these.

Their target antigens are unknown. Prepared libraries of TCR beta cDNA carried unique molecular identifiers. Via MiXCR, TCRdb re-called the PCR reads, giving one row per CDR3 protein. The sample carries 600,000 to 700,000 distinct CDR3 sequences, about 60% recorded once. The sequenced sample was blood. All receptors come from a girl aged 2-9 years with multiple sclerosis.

CDR3 in amino acids: CASSLALGLAGEKTGELFF. The DNA for the CDR3 is TGTGCCAGCAGCTTAGCGCTTGGCCTAGCGGGAGAAAAAACCGGGGAGCTGTTTTTT. The J gene is TRBJ2-2, the V gene TRBV7-6; TRBD2 matches 10 bases. The germline V gene has CDR1 SGHVS and CDR2 FNYEAQ. The length of the CDR3 is 19 residues. With 0 bases clipped from V and 5 bases from J, the junction kept 12 bases outside the gene matches.

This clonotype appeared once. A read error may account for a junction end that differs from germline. The CDR3 loop is CRARIANEQFF. As DNA, the CDR3 is TGCAGGGCTAGAATCGCCAATGAGCAGTTCTTC. The V and J genes are TRBV20-1 and TRBJ2-1; D unclear. CDR1 is DFQATT and CDR2 is SNEGSKA in the germline V gene (reference sequence). The CDR3 consists of 11 residues.

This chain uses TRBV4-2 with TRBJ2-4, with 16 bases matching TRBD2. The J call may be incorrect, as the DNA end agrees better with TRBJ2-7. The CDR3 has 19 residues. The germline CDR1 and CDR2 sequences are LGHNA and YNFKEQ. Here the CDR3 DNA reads TGTGCCAGCAGCCAAGAGCCCGGGACTAGCGGGAGGGCAGCCCACGAGCAGTACTTC. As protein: CASSQEPGTSGRAAHEQYF.

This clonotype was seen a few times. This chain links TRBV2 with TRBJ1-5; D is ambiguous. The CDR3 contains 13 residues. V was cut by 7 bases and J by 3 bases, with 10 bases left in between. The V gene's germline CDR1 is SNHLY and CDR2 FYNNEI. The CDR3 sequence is CASTETVNQPQHF. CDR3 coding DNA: TGTGCCAGCACCGAGACTGTCAATCAGCCCCAGCATTTT.

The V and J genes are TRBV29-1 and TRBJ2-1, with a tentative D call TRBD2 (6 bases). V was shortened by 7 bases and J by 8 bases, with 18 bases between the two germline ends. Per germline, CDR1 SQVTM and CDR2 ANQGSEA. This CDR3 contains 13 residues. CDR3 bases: TGCAGCGGTGGGACTGCCCGAAGGGATGAGCAGTTCTTC. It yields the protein CSGGTARRDEQFF.

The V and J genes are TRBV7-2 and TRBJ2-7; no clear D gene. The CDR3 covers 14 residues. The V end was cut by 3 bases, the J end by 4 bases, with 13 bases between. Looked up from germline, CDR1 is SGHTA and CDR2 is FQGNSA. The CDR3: CASSFAGELYEQYF. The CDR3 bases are TGTGCCAGCAGCTTCGCAGGAGAGCTTTACGAGCAGTACTTC.

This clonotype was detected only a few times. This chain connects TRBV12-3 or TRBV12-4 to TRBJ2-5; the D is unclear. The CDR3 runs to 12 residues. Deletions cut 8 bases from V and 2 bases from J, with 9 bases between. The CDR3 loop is CASHMIQETQYF. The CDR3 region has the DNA TGTGCCAGCCACATGATACAAGAGACCCAGTACTTC.

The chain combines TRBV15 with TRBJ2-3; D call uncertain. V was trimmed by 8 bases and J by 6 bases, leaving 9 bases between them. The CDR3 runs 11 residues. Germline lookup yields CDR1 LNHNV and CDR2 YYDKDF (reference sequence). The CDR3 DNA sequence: TGTGCCACCGGCCTCCAGGATACGCAGTATTTT. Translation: CATGLQDTQYF. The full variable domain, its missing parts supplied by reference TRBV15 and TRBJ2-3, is DAMVIQNPRYQVTQFGKPVTLSCSQTLNHNVMYWYQQKSSQAPKLLFHYYDKDFNNEADTPDNFQSRRPNTSFCFLDIRSPGLGDTAMYLCATGLQDTQYFGPGTRLTVL.

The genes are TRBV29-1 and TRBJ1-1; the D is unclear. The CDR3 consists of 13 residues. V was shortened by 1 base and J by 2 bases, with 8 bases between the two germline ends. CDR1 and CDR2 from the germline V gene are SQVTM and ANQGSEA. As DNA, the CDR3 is TGCAGCGTTGAAGTTAGTGGTAACACTGAAGCTTTCTTT. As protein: CSVEVSGNTEAFF.

The CDR3 here is CASSQRIRGHYEQYF. CDR3 nucleotides: TGCGCCAGCAGCCAGAGAATCAGGGGGCACTACGAGCAGTACTTC. This chain uses TRBV4-1 with TRBJ2-5, with 8 bases aligning to TRBD1. The better agreement between TRBJ2-7 and the DNA end casts doubt on the J call. In germline, CDR1 is MGHRA, CDR2 YSYEKL. The CDR3 is 15 amino acids.